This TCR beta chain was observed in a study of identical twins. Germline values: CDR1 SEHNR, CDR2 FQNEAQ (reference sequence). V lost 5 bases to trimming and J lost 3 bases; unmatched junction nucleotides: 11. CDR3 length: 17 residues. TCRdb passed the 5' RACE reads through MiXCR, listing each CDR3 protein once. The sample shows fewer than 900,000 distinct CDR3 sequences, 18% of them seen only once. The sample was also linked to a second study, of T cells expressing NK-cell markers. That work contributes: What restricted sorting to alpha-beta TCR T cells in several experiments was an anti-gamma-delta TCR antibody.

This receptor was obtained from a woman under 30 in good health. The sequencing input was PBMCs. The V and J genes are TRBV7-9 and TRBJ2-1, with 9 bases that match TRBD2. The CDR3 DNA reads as TGTGCCAGCAGCCGAGGCCGCGGGGGGGCCGACTACAATGAGCAGTTCTTC. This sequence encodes CASSRGRGGADYNEQFF.